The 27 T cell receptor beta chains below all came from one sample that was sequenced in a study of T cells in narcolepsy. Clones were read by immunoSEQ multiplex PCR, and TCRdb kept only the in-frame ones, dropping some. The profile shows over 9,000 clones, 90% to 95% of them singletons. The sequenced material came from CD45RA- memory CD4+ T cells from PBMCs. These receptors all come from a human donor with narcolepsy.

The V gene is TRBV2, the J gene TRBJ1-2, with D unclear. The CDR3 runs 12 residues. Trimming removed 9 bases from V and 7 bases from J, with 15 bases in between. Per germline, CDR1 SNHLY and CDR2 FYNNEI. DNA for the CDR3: TGTGCCAGTGGCGGGAGAGAAGCTGGCTACACCTTC. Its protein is CASGGREAGYTF.

The CDR3 loop reads CASIPLGEETQYF. CDR3 DNA: TGTGCCAGCATCCCTCTAGGGGAAGAGACCCAGTACTTC. The chain has TRBV5-6 and TRBJ2-5, with D possibly matching TRBD1 (5 bases). The CDR3 spans 13 residues. The V end was cut by 6 bases, the J end by 3 bases, with 12 bases between. Germline loops: CDR1 SGHDT, CDR2 YYEEEE.

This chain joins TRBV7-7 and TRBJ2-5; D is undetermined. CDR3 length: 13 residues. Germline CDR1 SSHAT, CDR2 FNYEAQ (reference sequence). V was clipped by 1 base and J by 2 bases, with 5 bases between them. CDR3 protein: CASSLDRQETQYF. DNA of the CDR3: TGTGCCAGCAGCTTAGACCGACAAGAGACCCAGTACTTC.

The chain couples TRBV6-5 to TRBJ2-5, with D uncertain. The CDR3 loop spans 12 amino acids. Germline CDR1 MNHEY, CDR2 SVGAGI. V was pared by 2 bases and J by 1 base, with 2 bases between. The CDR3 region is CASSYSQETQYF. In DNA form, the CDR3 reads TGTGCCAGCAGTTACAGCCAAGAGACCCAGTACTTC.

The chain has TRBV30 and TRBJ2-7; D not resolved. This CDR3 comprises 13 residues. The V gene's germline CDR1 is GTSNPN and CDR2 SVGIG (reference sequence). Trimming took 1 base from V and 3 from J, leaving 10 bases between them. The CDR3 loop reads CAWSALEFYEQYF. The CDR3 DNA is TGTGCCTGGAGTGCCCTGGAATTCTACGAGCAGTACTTC. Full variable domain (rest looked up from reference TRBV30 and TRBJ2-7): SQTIHQWPATLVQPVGSPLSLECTVEGTSNPNLYWYRQAAGRGLQLLFYSVGIGQISSEVPQNLSASRPQDRQFILSSKKLLLSDSGFYLCAWSALEFYEQYFGPGTRLTVT.

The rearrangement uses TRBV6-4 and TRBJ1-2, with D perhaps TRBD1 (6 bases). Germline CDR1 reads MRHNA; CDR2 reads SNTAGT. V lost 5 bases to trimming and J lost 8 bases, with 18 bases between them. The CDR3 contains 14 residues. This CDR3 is CASSQTVNGGGYTF. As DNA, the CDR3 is TGTGCCAGCAGTCAGACGGTTAACGGGGGCGGCTACACCTTC.

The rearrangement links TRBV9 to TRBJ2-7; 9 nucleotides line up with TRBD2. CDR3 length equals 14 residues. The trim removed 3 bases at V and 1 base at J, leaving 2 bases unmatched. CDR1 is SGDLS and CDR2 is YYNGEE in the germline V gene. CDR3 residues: CASSAGLASYEQYF. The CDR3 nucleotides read TGTGCCAGCAGCGCCGGACTAGCGTCCTACGAGCAGTACTTC.

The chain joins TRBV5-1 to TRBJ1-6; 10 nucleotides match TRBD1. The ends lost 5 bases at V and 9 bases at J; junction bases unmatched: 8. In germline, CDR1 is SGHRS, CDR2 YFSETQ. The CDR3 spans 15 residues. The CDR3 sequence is CASSPGTGVGSPLHF. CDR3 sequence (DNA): TGCGCCAGCAGTCCCGGGACAGGGGTCGGTTCACCCCTCCACTTT.

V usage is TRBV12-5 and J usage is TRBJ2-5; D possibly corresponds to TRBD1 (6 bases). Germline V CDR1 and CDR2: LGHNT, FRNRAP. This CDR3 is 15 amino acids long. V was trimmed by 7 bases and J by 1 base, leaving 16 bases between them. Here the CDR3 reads CASALDRQAQETQYF. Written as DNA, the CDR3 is TGTGCTAGTGCTCTGGACCGACAGGCCCAAGAGACCCAGTACTTC.

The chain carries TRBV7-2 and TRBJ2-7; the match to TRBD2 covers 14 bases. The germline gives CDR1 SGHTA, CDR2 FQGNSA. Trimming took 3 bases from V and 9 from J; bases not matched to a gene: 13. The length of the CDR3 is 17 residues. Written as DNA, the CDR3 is TGTGCCAGCAGCTTCAGCGCCGGACTAGCGGGAGGTGGGTGGCAGTACTTC. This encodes CASSFSAGLAGGGWQYF.

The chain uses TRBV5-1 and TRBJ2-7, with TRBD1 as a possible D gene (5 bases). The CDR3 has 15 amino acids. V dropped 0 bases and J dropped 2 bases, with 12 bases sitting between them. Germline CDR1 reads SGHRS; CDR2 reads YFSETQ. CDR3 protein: CASSLEGSRTYEQYF. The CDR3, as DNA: TGCGCCAGCAGCTTGGAGGGGTCCAGAACCTACGAGCAGTACTTC.

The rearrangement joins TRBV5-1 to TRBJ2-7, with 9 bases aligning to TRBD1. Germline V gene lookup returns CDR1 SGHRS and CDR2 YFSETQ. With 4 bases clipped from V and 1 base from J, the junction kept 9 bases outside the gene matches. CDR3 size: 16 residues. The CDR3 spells CASSLGQGRFSYEQYF. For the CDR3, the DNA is TGCGCCAGCAGCCTAGGACAGGGGAGATTTTCCTACGAGCAGTACTTC.

The CDR3 DNA reads as TGTGCCAGCAGCCAAGACCTAGACAGGGACAGAGAAAAACTGTTTTTT. This gives the protein CASSQDLDRDREKLFF. V usage is TRBV4-2 and J usage is TRBJ1-4; 7 nucleotides line up with TRBD1. Germline CDR1 LGHNA, CDR2 YNFKEQ. CDR3 length: 16 residues. The J segment lost 8 bases and the V segment lost 0 bases, leaving 9 bases of the junction unmatched.

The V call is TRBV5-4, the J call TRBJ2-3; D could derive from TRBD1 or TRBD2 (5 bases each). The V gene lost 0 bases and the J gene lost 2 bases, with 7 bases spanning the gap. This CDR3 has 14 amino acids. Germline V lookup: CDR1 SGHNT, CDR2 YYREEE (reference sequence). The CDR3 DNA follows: TGTGCCAGCAGCTTGGGGGGGACCACAGATACGCAGTATTTT. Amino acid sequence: CASSLGGTTDTQYF.

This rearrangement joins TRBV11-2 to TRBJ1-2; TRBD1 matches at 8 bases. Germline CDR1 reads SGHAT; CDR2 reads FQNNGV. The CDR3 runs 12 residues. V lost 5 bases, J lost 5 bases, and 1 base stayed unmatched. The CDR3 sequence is CASSDRGYGYTF. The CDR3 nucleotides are TGTGCCAGCAGCGACAGGGGTTATGGCTACACCTTC.

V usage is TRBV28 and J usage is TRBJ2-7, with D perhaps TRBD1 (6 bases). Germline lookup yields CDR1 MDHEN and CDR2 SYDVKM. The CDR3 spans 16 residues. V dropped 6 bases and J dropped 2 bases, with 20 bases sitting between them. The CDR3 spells CASRSNTGQNPYEQYF. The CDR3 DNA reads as TGTGCCAGCAGGTCAAATACAGGGCAGAATCCCTACGAGCAGTACTTC.

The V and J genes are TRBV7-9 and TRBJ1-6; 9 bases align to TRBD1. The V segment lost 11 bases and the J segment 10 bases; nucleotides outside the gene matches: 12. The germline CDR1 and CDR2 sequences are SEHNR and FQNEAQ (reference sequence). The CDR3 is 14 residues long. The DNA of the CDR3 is TGTGCCGGGGGACAGGGAATAAGCGAGTCACCCCTCCACTTT. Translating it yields CAGGQGISESPLHF.

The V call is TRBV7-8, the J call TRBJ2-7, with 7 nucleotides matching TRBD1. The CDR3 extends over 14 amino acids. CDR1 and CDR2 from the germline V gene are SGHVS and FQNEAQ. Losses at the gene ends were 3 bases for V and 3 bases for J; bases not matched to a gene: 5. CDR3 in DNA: TGTGCCAGCAGCTTGGGGACAGCGGTCTACGAGCAGTACTTC. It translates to CASSLGTAVYEQYF.

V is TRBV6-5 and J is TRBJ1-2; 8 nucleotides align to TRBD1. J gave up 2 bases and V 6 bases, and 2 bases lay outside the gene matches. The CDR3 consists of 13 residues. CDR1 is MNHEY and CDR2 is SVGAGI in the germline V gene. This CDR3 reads CASRRQGNYGYTF. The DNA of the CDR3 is TGTGCCAGCAGGAGACAGGGGAACTATGGCTACACCTTC.

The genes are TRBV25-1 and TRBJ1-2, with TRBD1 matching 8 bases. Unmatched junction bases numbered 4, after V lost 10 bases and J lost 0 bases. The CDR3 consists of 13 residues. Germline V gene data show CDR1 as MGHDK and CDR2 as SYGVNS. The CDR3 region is CATGTGSNYGYTF. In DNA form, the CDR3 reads TGTGCCACCGGGACAGGTTCTAACTATGGCTACACCTTC.

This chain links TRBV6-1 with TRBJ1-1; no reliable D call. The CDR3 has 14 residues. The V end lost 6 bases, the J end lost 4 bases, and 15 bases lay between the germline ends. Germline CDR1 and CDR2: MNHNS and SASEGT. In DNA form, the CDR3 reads TGTGCCAGCAGGCGTATCCCAGTGTCCACTGAAGCTTTCTTT. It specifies CASRRIPVSTEAFF.

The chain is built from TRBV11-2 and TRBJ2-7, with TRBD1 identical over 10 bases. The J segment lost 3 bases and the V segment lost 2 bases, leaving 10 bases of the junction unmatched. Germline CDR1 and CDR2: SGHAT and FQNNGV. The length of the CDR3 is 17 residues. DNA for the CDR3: TGTGCCAGCAGCTTATCCCCCCTGCGGACAGGGGGCTACGAGCAGTACTTC. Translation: CASSLSPLRTGGYEQYF.

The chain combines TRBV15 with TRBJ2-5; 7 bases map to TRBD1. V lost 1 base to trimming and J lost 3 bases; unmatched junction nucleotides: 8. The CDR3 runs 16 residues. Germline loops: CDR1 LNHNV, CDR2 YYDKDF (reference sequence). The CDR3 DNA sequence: TGTGCCACCAGCAGAGCCGACAGGGCAGGGGAAGAGACCCAGTACTTC. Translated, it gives CATSRADRAGEETQYF.

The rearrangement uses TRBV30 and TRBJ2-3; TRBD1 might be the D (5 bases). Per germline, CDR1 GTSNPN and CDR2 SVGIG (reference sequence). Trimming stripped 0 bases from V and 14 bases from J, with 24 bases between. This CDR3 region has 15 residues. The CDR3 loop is CAWSVQAGHSASGYF. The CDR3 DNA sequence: TGTGCCTGGAGTGTACAGGCAGGGCATTCGGCATCCGGGTATTTT.

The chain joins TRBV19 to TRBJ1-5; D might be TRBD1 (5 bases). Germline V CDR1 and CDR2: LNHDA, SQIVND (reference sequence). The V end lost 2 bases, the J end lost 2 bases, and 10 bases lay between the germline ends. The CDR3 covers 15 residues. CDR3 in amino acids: CASSILMGGNQPQHF. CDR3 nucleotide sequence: TGTGCCAGTAGTATATTGATGGGGGGCAATCAGCCCCAGCATTTT.

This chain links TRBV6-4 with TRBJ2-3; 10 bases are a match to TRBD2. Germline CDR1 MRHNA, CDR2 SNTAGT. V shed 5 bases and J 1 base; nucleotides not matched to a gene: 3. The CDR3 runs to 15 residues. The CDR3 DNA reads TGTGCCAGCAGTCTCGGACTAGCGGGCACAGATACGCAGTATTTT. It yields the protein CASSLGLAGTDTQYF.

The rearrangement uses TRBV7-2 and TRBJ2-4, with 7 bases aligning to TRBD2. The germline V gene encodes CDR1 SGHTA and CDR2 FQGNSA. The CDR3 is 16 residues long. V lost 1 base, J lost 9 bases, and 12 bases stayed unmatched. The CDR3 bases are TGTGCCAGCAGCTTAGGGTTTGGCGGGAGCTGGTCCATTCAGTACTTC. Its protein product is CASSLGFGGSWSIQYF.